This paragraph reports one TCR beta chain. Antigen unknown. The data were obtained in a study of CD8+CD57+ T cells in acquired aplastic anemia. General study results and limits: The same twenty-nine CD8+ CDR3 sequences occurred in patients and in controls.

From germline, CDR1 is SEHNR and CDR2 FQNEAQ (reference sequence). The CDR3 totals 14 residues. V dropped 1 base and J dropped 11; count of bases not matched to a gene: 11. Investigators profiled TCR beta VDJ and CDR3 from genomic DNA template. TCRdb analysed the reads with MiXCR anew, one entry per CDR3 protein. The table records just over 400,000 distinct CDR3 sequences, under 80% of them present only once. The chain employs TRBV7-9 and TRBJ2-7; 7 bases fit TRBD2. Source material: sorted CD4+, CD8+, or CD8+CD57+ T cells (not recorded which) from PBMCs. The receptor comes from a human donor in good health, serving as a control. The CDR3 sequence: CASSLVGEGGAEYF. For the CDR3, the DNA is TGTGCCAGCAGCTTAGTAGGGGAGGGCGGCGCGGAGTACTTC.